The source of this T cell receptor (beta chain) is a study of Ad26.COV2.S vaccination and SARS-CoV-2 variants. Study-wide results and caveats: Those who received vaccine or placebo ended up with similar non-spike TCR breadth. Reports say spike-specific CD8+ and CD4+ T cell responses covered substantial breadth after vaccination.

Documented treatment: around 19 received Ad26.COV2.S at low or high dose, single or two shots; 5 received placebo; per-sample allocation not given. At day 63 after the first vaccine or placebo injection, samples were drawn. At a Boston site, the person donating was an adult of 18-55 years. This CDR3 contains 12 residues. Per germline, CDR1 SGHNT and CDR2 YENEEA. Trimming stripped 1 base from V and 8 bases from J, with 8 bases between. On this clone itself: The antigen is unknown.

Generated by immunoSEQ multiplex PCR, the TCRdb table keeps only in-frame clones and is missing some. The sample has 400,000 to 500,000 clones; nearly 90% are singletons. The sequenced sample was peripheral blood, obtained in a trial of Ad26.COV2.S vaccine versus placebo. This TCR derives from a person between 18 and 59 years old who received the Ad26.COV2.S COVID-19 vaccine or a placebo. The chain is built from TRBV11-3 and TRBJ1-1, with D possibly matching TRBD1 (5 bases). CDR3 in DNA: TGTGCCAGCAGCTTAGGAACAGGAGAAGCTTTCTTT. Its translation is CASSLGTGEAFF.